What follows describes a single TCR beta chain. The antigen is undetermined. The assay was immunoSEQ multiplex PCR, and TCRdb's table has in-frame clones only and misses some. Among about 93,000 clones, about 86% were seen once, and the ten largest hold approximately 6.8%. The data belong to a study of T cell responses to AZD1222 COVID-19 vaccine. Whole-study context: Analyses pooled second doses at about 4 or about 12 weeks.

The CDR3 is made up of 18 amino acids. V dropped 5 bases and J dropped 6 bases, with 26 bases sitting between them. CDR1 is LNHDA and CDR2 is SQIVND in the germline V gene (reference sequence). Points from the study as a whole: The CD4 TCRs associated with vaccination extended across spike and predominated at 160-218 and 743-854. A reported finding is that nearly half of spike-specific TCRs target unmutated variant regions.

The chain joins TRBV19 to TRBJ1-5, with D possibly matching TRBD1 (5 bases). This specimen was peripheral blood, taken on day 0 of AZD1222 vaccination. The TCR was taken from an adult in good health. CDR3 DNA: TGTGCCAGTAGTGCCCAGGTGGTTGGGCAGGGTGCTCTTCAGCCCCAGCATTTT. It translates to CASSAQVVGQGALQPQHF.